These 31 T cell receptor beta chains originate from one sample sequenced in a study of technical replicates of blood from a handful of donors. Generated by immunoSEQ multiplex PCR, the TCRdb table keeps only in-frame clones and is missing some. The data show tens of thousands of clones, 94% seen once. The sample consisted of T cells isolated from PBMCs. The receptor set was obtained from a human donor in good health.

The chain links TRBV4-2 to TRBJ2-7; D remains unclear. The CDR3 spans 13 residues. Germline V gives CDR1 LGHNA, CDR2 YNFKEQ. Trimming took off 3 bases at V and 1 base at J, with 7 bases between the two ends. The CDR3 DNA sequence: TGTGCCAGCAGCCACCCGCGATCCTACGAGCAGTACTTC. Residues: CASSHPRSYEQYF.

The CDR3 nucleotides are TGCGCCAGCAGCGGCCTGGACAGGGGCATCGACGAGCAGTACTTC. Translated, it gives CASSGLDRGIDEQYF. The chain couples TRBV5-1 to TRBJ2-7; 9 bases align to TRBD1. Trimming at V came to 4 bases and at J to 5 bases, leaving 10 bases not matched to a gene. This CDR3 is built from 15 residues. Per germline, CDR1 SGHRS and CDR2 YFSETQ.

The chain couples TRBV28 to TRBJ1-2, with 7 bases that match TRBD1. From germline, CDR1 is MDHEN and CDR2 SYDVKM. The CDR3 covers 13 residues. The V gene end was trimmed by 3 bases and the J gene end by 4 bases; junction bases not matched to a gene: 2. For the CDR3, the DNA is TGTGCCAGCAGTTTGAGGGGGCTCTATGGCTACACCTTC. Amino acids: CASSLRGLYGYTF.

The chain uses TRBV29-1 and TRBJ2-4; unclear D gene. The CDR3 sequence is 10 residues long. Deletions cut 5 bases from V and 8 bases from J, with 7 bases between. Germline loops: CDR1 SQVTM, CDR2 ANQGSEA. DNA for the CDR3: TGCAGCGTTCAGTCTCACATTCAGTACTTC. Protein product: CSVQSHIQYF.

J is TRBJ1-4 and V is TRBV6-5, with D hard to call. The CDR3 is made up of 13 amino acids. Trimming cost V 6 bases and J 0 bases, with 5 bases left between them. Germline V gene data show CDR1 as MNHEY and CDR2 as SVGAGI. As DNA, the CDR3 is TGTGCCAGCAGCAGGTCAACTAATGAAAAACTGTTTTTT. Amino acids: CASSRSTNEKLFF.

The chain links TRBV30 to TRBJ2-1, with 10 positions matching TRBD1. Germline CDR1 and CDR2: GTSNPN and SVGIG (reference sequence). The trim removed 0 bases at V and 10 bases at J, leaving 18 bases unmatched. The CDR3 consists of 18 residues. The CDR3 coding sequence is TGTGCCTGGAGTGTACGACCCCGGGACAGGGGATGGGTCGGGGAGCAGTTCTTC. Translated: CAWSVRPRDRGWVGEQFF.

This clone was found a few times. Written as DNA, the CDR3 is TGTGCCAGCAGCAAATCGGGGGGCCTCTATGGCTACACCTTC. Protein: CASSKSGGLYGYTF. The chain is built from TRBV21-1 and TRBJ1-2. TRBV21-1 is an annotated pseudogene. The CDR3 has 14 residues.

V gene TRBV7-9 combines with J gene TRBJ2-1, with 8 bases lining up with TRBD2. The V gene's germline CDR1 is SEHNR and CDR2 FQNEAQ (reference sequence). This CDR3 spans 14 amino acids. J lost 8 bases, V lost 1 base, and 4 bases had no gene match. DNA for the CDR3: TGTGCCAGCAGCTTAGGCGGGGGGATGGATGAGCAGTTCTTC. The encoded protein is CASSLGGGMDEQFF.

Written as DNA, the CDR3 is TGTGCCACCAGCAGAGATCTGGGACAGGTCTATGGCTACACCTTC. This codes for CATSRDLGQVYGYTF. The chain recombines TRBV15 with TRBJ1-2; 8 nucleotides agree with TRBD1. The CDR3 consists of 15 residues. V gave up 0 bases and J gave up 4 bases; unmatched junction bases: 4. The germline V gene has CDR1 LNHNV and CDR2 YYDKDF (reference sequence).

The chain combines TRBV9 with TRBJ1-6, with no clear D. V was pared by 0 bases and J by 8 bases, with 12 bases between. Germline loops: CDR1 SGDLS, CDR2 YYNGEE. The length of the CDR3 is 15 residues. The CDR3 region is CASSVDGREYSPLHF. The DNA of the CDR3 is TGTGCCAGCAGCGTAGATGGGCGCGAATATTCACCCCTCCACTTT. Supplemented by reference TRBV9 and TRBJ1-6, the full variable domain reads DSGVTQTPKHLITATGQRVTLRCSPRSGDLSVYWYQQSLDQGLQFLIQYYNGEERAKGNILERFSAQQFPDLHSELNLSSLELGDSALYFCASSVDGREYSPLHFGNGTRLTVT.

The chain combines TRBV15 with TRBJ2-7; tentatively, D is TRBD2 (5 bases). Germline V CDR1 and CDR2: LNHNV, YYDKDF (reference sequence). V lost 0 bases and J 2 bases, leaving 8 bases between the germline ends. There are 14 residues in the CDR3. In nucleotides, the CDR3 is TGTGCCACCAGCAGAGAACTAGTCCCCTACGAGCAGTACTTC. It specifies CATSRELVPYEQYF.

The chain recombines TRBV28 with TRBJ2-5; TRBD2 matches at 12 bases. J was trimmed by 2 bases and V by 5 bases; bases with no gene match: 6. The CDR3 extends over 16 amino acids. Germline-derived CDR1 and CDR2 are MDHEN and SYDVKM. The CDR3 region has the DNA TGTGCCAGCAGTACAAATGGACTAGCGGGACAAGAGACCCAGTACTTC. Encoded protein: CASSTNGLAGQETQYF.

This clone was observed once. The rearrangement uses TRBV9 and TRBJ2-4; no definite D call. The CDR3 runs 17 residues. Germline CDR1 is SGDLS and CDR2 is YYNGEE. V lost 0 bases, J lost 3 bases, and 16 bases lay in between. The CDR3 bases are TGTGCCAGCAGCGTAGGGTTCCTCACGGAGAGCAAAAACATTCAGTACTTC. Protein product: CASSVGFLTESKNIQYF.

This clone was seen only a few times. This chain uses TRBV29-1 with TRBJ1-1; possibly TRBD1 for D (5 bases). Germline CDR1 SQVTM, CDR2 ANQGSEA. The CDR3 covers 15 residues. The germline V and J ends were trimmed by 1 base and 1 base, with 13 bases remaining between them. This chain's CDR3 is CSVEVSTRANTEAFF. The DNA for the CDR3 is TGCAGCGTTGAAGTAAGTACCAGGGCGAACACTGAAGCTTTCTTT. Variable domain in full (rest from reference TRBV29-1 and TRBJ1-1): SAVISQKPSRDICQRGTSLTIQCQVDSQVTMMFWYRQQPGQSLTLIATANQGSEATYESGFVIDKFPISRPNLTFSTLTVSNMSPEDSSIYLCSVEVSTRANTEAFFGQGTRLTVV.

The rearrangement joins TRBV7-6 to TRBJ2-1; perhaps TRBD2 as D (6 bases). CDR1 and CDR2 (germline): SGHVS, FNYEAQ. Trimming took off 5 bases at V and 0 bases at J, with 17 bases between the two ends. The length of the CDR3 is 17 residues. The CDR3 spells CASSPRAGNPSYNEQFF. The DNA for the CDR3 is TGTGCCAGCAGCCCTAGGGCGGGGAACCCCTCCTACAATGAGCAGTTCTTC.

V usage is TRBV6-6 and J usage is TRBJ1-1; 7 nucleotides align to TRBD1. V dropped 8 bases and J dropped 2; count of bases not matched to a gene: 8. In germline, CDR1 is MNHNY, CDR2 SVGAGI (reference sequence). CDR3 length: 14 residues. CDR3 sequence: CASLPWTGNTEAFF. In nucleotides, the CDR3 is TGTGCCAGCCTACCGTGGACAGGAAACACTGAAGCTTTCTTT.

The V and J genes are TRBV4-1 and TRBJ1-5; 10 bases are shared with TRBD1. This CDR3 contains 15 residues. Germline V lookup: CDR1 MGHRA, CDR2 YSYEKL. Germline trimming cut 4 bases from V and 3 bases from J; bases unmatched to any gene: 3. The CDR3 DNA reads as TGCGCCAGCAGCCGCGGGACAGGGGACAATCAGCCCCAGCATTTT. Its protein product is CASSRGTGDNQPQHF.

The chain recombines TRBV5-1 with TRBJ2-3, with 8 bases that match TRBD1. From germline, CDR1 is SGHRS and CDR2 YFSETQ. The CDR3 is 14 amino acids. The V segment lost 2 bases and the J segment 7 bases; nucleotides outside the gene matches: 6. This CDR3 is CASSLHTGGNTQYF. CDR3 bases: TGCGCCAGCAGCTTACATACAGGGGGAAATACGCAGTATTTT.

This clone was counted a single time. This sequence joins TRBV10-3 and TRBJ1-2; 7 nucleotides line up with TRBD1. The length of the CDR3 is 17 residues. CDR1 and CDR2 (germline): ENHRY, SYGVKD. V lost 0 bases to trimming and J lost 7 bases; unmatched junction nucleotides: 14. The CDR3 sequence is CAISESWTGDTSGGYTF. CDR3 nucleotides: TGTGCCATCAGTGAGTCTTGGACAGGCGACACGTCCGGTGGCTACACCTTC.

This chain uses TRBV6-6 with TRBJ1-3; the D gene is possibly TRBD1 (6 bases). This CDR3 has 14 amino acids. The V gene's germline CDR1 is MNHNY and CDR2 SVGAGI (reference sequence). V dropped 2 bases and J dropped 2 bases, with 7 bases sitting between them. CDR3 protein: CASSYKGAGNTIYF. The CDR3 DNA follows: TGTGCCAGCAGTTACAAGGGGGCTGGAAACACCATATATTTT.

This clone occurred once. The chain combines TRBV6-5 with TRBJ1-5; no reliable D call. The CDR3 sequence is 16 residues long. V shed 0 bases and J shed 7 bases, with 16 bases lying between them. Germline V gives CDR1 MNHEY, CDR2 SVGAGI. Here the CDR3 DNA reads TGTGCCAGCAGTTACTCGAGAATGACTTCCGGACAGCCCCAGCATTTT. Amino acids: CASSYSRMTSGQPQHF.

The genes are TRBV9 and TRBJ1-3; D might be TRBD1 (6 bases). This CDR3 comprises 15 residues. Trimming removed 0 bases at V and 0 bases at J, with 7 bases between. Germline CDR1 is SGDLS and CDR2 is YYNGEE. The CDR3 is CASSVGTVSGNTIYF. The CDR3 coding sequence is TGTGCCAGCAGCGTAGGGACAGTCTCTGGAAACACCATATATTTT.

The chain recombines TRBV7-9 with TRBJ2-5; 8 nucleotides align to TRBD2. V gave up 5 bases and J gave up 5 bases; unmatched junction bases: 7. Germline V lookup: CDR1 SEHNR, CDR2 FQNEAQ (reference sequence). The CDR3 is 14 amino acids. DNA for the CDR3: TGTGCCAGCAGCCGTAGCGGGATTTCGGAGACCCAGTACTTC. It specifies CASSRSGISETQYF.

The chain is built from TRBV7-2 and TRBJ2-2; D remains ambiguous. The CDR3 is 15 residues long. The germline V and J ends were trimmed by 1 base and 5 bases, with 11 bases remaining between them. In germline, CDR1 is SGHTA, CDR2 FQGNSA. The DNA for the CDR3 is TGTGCCAGCAGCTTAGTCGGTGTGGTAACCGGGGAGCTGTTTTTT. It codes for CASSLVGVVTGELFF.

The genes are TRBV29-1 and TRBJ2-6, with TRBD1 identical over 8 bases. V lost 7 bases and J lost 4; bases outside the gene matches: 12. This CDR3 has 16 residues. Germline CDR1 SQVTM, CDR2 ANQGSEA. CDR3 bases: TGCAGCGCCGCCGGACAGGGCTCTTCAGGGGCCAACGTCCTGACTTTC. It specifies CSAAGQGSSGANVLTF.

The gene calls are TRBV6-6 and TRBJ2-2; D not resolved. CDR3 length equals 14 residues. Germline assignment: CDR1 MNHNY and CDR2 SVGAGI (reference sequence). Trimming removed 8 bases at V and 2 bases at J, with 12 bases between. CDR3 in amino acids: CASFSLPNTGELFF. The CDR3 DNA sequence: TGTGCCAGCTTTAGTCTACCTAACACCGGGGAGCTGTTTTTT.

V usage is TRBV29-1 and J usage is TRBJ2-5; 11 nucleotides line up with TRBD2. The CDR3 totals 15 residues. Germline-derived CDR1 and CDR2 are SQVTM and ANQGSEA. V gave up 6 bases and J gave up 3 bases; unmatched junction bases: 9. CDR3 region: CSVALAGGPKETQYF. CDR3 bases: TGCAGCGTCGCGCTAGCGGGGGGCCCTAAAGAGACCCAGTACTTC.

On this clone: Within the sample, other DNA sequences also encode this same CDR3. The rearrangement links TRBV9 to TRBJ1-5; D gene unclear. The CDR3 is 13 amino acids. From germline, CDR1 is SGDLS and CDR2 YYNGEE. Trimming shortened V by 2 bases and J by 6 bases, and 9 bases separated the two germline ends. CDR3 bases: TGTGCCAGCAGCGTGGGTGGGAGTCAGCCCCAGCATTTT. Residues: CASSVGGSQPQHF.

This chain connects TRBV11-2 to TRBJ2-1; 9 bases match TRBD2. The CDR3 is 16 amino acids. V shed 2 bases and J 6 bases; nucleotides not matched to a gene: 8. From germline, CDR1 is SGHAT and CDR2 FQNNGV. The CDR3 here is CASSLTLGLASNEQFF. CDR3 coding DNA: TGTGCCAGCAGCTTAACCCTAGGACTAGCGTCCAATGAGCAGTTCTTC.

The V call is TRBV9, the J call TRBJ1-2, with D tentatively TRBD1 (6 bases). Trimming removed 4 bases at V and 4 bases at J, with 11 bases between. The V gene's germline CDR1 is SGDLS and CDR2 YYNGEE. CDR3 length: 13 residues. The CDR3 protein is CASSPGQPYGYTF. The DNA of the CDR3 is TGTGCCAGCAGCCCAGGACAGCCCTATGGCTACACCTTC.

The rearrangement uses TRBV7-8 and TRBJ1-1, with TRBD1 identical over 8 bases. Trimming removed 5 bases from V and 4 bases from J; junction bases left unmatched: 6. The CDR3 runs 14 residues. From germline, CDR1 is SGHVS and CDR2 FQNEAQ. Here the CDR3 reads CASSIQGAGTEAFF. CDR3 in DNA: TGTGCCAGCAGCATTCAGGGGGCCGGCACTGAAGCTTTCTTT.